A selection of T cell receptor beta chains follows, all from one sample in a study of OX40 agonist ivuxolimab in advanced cancers. Only in-frame clones appear in the TCRdb table, and some are missing; sequencing was by immunoSEQ multiplex PCR. The sample lists 30,000 to 40,000 clones; roughly nine tenths were seen once. Sequenced material: CD4+ or CD8+ T cells sorted from blood, taken in a trial of the OX40 agonist ivuxolimab. These receptors originate from an adult with an advanced solid tumor such as melanoma, head and neck, liver or kidney cancer. Both conserved end residues are part of each CDR3. Each record gives: J gene, V gene, clone size, D gene, CDR3 protein, CDR3 DNA. A D gene is named only where the DNA matches it firmly. The size field is filled for only some rows; it gives once, few, many or a size class.

J gene: TRBJ2-7
V gene: TRBV7-9
clone size: NA
D gene: NA
CDR3 protein: CASSFKDFTYEQYF
CDR3 DNA: TGTGCCAGCAGCTTTAAGGACTTTACCTACGAGCAGTACTTC

J gene: TRBJ2-6
V gene: TRBV5-6
clone size: NA
D gene: NA
CDR3 protein: CASSIGLGSGANVLTF
CDR3 DNA: TGTGCCAGCAGCATAGGCCTGGGCTCTGGGGCCAACGTCCTGACTTTC

J gene: TRBJ2-1
V gene: TRBV7-9
clone size: NA
D gene: NA
CDR3 protein: CASSLLGGGTYNEQFF
CDR3 DNA: TGTGCCAGCAGCCTATTGGGTGGGGGTACCTACAATGAGCAGTTCTTC

J gene: TRBJ1-2
V gene: TRBV7-2
clone size: NA
D gene: NA
CDR3 protein: CASSLGAPAGDLFYGYTF
CDR3 DNA: TGTGCCAGCAGCTTAGGAGCCCCGGCAGGGGACCTCTTCTATGGCTACACCTTC

J gene: TRBJ2-2
V gene: TRBV23-1
clone size: NA
D gene: TRBD1
CDR3 protein: CASSLWGTGRTGELFF
CDR3 DNA: TGCGCCAGCAGTCTTTGGGGGACAGGGCGCACCGGGGAGCTGTTTTTT

J gene: TRBJ1-1
V gene: TRBV5-1
clone size: NA
D gene: NA
CDR3 protein: CASSSLDGDTEAFF
CDR3 DNA: TGCGCCAGCAGCTCCCTTGATGGGGACACTGAAGCTTTCTTT

J gene: TRBJ2-7
V gene: TRBV29-1
clone size: NA
D gene: NA
CDR3 protein: CSVWIGYEQYF
CDR3 DNA: TGCAGCGTTTGGATCGGCTACGAGCAGTACTTC

J gene: TRBJ2-3
V gene: TRBV5-6
clone size: NA
D gene: TRBD1
CDR3 protein: CASRQGADTQYF
CDR3 DNA: TGTGCCAGCAGACAGGGGGCCGATACGCAGTATTTT

J gene: TRBJ2-5
V gene: TRBV11-2
clone size: NA
D gene: NA
CDR3 protein: CASSLEFTSQETQYF
CDR3 DNA: TGTGCCAGCAGCTTAGAGTTTACTTCCCAAGAGACCCAGTACTTC

J gene: TRBJ1-2
V gene: TRBV14
clone size: NA
D gene: NA
CDR3 protein: CASSQDYRDFWGYTF
CDR3 DNA: TGTGCCAGCAGCCAAGACTACAGGGATTTTTGGGGCTACACCTTC

J gene: TRBJ1-1
V gene: TRBV6-5
clone size: NA
D gene: NA
CDR3 protein: CASSYGSEAFF
CDR3 DNA: TGTGCCAGCAGTTACGGATCTGAAGCTTTCTTT

J gene: TRBJ2-7
V gene: TRBV27
clone size: NA
D gene: TRBD1
CDR3 protein: CASSLRGQGFYEQYF
CDR3 DNA: TGTGCCAGCAGTTTACGCGGACAGGGCTTCTACGAGCAGTACTTC

J gene: TRBJ2-2
V gene: TRBV6-1
clone size: NA
D gene: NA
CDR3 protein: CASITWRGPGELFF
CDR3 DNA: TGTGCCAGCATAACCTGGAGGGGTCCCGGGGAGCTGTTTTTT

J gene: TRBJ1-1
V gene: TRBV6-5
clone size: NA
D gene: NA
CDR3 protein: CASFLGWGTEAFF
CDR3 DNA: TGTGCCAGCTTCCTGGGTTGGGGCACTGAAGCTTTCTTT

J gene: TRBJ2-7
V gene: TRBV4-2
clone size: NA
D gene: TRBD1
CDR3 protein: CASRQRTGGGYEQYF
CDR3 DNA: TGTGCCAGCAGACAAAGGACAGGGGGCGGTTACGAGCAGTACTTC

J gene: TRBJ1-2
V gene: TRBV5-6
clone size: NA
D gene: NA
CDR3 protein: CASNRDAGYGYTF
CDR3 DNA: TGTGCCAGCAACCGGGACGCAGGCTATGGCTACACCTTC

J gene: TRBJ2-5
V gene: TRBV28
clone size: medium-sized
D gene: TRBD2
CDR3 protein: CASSSIAGANLETQYF
CDR3 DNA: TGTGCCAGCAGTTCGATAGCGGGAGCGAATCTCGAGACCCAGTACTTC

J gene: TRBJ2-2
V gene: TRBV5-1
clone size: NA
D gene: NA
CDR3 protein: CATSKAWGENTGELFF
CDR3 DNA: TGCGCCACTTCGAAAGCCTGGGGCGAGAACACCGGGGAGCTGTTTTTT

J gene: TRBJ2-7
V gene: TRBV7-2
clone size: NA
D gene: NA
CDR3 protein: CASSLVDGTYEQYF
CDR3 DNA: TGTGCCAGCAGCTTAGTGGATGGGACCTACGAGCAGTACTTC

J gene: TRBJ1-5
V gene: TRBV9
clone size: NA
D gene: NA
CDR3 protein: CASSAGNSGNQPQHF
CDR3 DNA: TGTGCCAGCAGCGCAGGGAACTCTGGCAATCAGCCCCAGCATTTT

J gene: TRBJ2-3
V gene: TRBV19
clone size: NA
D gene: NA
CDR3 protein: CASSPTSTNTDTQYF
CDR3 DNA: TGTGCCAGTAGTCCCACTAGTACAAACACAGATACGCAGTATTTT

J gene: TRBJ2-1
V gene: TRBV18
clone size: NA
D gene: NA
CDR3 protein: CASSPRVLGDNEQFF
CDR3 DNA: TGTGCCAGCTCACCCAGGGTTCTAGGCGACAATGAGCAGTTCTTC

J gene: TRBJ1-1
V gene: TRBV11-2
clone size: NA
D gene: NA
CDR3 protein: CASSLTSPGPGAFF
CDR3 DNA: TGTGCCAGCAGCTTAACCTCACCGGGTCCCGGAGCTTTCTTT